This T cell receptor beta chain is drawn from a study of control samples from healthy donors and cancer patients. Only in-frame clones appear in the TCRdb table, and some are missing; sequencing was by immunoSEQ multiplex PCR. The sample gives more than 95,000 clones, over 85% of which show up once; less than 3.5% is in the top ten. Germline trimming cut 7 bases from V and 3 bases from J; bases unmatched to any gene: 7. This CDR3 is 14 amino acids long. Germline V CDR1 and CDR2: KGHDR, SFDVKD. This sequence joins TRBV24-1 and TRBJ1-2; 7 bases agree with TRBD1. The receptor was isolated from a man aged 30 to 39 in good health. The material sequenced was blood. CDR3 bases: TGTGCCACCAGCGCCCGGGACAGAGACTATGGCTACACCTTC. Its protein is CATSARDRDYGYTF.